The 14 T cell receptor beta chains presented below share a single source sample, sequenced in a study of shared clonotypes between healthy human individuals. Cells designated naive CD8 were CD45RO-negative and were positively selected for CCR7, with terminally differentiated effector memory CD45RA+ cells excluded. This table comes from immunoSEQ multiplex PCR, and its TCRdb copy is limited to in-frame clones, with some not included. Of 2 million to 2.5 million clones listed, around 93% are singletons. The sample taken for sequencing was naive CD8+ T cells from PBMCs. These receptor sequences come from a man between 18 and 35 years old in good health. Some clones in this sample may be carry-over from other donors' samples.

The rearrangement joins TRBV13 to TRBJ2-1, with D possibly being TRBD2 (6 bases). Looked up from germline, CDR1 is PRHDT and CDR2 is FYEKMQ (reference sequence). Between the trimmed V and J ends, which lost 4 bases and 8 bases, there was a span of 15 bases. This CDR3 contains 14 residues. CDR3 region: CASSSRGIPDEQFF. The CDR3, as DNA: TGTGCCAGCAGCTCCCGGGGGATTCCCGATGAGCAGTTCTTC.

The chain employs TRBV4-3 and TRBJ2-7, with unresolved D. CDR3 length equals 15 residues. Trimming removed 5 bases at V and 5 bases at J, with 19 bases between. CDR1 is LGHNA, CDR2 YSLEER, per germline. The CDR3 sequence is CASSFFPKDMNEQYF. CDR3 nucleotides: TGCGCCAGCAGCTTTTTCCCCAAAGATATGAACGAGCAGTACTTC.

The V gene is TRBV13, the J gene TRBJ2-5, with TRBD2 matching over 8 bases. V was clipped by 0 bases and J by 2 bases; unmatched bases: 11. In germline, CDR1 is PRHDT, CDR2 FYEKMQ (reference sequence). The CDR3 contains 18 residues. This CDR3 reads CASSLGLSGGAAQETQYF. The DNA of the CDR3 is TGTGCCAGCAGCTTAGGCCTCTCGGGGGGGGCGGCACAAGAGACCCAGTACTTC.

This chain joins TRBV5-6 and TRBJ2-7; 10 bases fit TRBD2. Germline V gives CDR1 SGHDT, CDR2 YYEEEE. With V trimmed by 2 bases and J by 6 bases, 8 bases remained unmatched. There are 15 residues in the CDR3. The CDR3 DNA is TGTGCCAGCAGCTTTGGCCCTAGCGGGAGTGGCGAGCAGTACTTC. Protein: CASSFGPSGSGEQYF.

The J gene is TRBJ1-1, the V gene TRBV5-4; D may be TRBD1 (6 bases). V lost 4 bases, J lost 1 base, and 20 bases lay in between. Germline V gives CDR1 SGHNT, CDR2 YYREEE (reference sequence). This CDR3 spans 17 amino acids. The CDR3 spells CASSPWDRTGSNTEAFF. In DNA form, the CDR3 reads TGTGCCAGCAGCCCATGGGACCGAACAGGGTCGAACACTGAAGCTTTCTTT.

The chain couples TRBV4-1 to TRBJ2-7; the D gene is possibly TRBD1 (6 bases). The V end lost 5 bases, the J end lost 0 bases, and 17 bases lay between the germline ends. Germline V lookup: CDR1 MGHRA, CDR2 YSYEKL. The CDR3 runs 16 residues. The CDR3 sequence is CASSSTYRETSYEQYF. The CDR3 DNA sequence: TGCGCCAGCAGCTCAACTTACAGGGAGACCTCCTACGAGCAGTACTTC.

The chain links TRBV7-7 to TRBJ2-7, with 8 bases aligning to TRBD1. In germline, CDR1 is SSHAT, CDR2 FNYEAQ (reference sequence). J lost 4 bases, V lost 5 bases, and 10 bases had no gene match. This CDR3 has 15 residues. The CDR3 nucleotides read TGTGCCAGCAGCGCAGGGACAGGCGTTGGGTACGAGCAGTACTTC. Amino acid sequence: CASSAGTGVGYEQYF.

The genes are TRBV18 and TRBJ2-3, with 10 nucleotides matching TRBD1. Germline V gene data show CDR1 as KGHSH and CDR2 as LQKENI. The CDR3 covers 16 residues. With V trimmed by 2 bases and J by 5 bases, 7 bases remained unmatched. The chain's CDR3 is CASSPSDRGHGDTQYF. As DNA, the CDR3 is TGTGCCAGCTCACCAAGCGACAGGGGGCATGGAGATACGCAGTATTTT. Together with reference TRBV18 and TRBJ2-3, the CDR3 gives the full variable domain: NAGVMQNPRHLVRRRGQEARLRCSPMKGHSHVYWYRQLPEEGLKFMVYLQKENIIDESGMPKERFSAEFPKEGPSILRIQQVVRGDSAAYFCASSPSDRGHGDTQYFGPGTRLTVL.

This chain joins TRBV5-1 and TRBJ2-7; a possible D gene is TRBD2 (6 bases). Germline loops: CDR1 SGHRS, CDR2 YFSETQ. The CDR3 runs 15 residues. V lost 0 bases to trimming and J lost 4 bases, with 14 bases between them. In DNA form, the CDR3 reads TGCGCCAGCAGCTTGGCCTCGGGGGTTGTATACGAGCAGTACTTC. Its translation: CASSLASGVVYEQYF.

The chain links TRBV7-9 to TRBJ2-5; D may be TRBD2 (5 bases). CDR1 and CDR2 from the germline V gene are SEHNR and FQNEAQ (reference sequence). This CDR3 spans 13 amino acids. The ends were cut back, 5 bases at V and 4 bases at J, with 11 bases in the middle. DNA of the CDR3: TGTGCCAGCAGCGGAGGAGTAGCAGAGACCCAGTACTTC. Translating gives CASSGGVAETQYF.

The rearrangement links TRBV30 to TRBJ2-7; D perhaps matches TRBD2 (6 bases). Trimming removed 2 bases at V and 5 bases at J, with 13 bases between. Germline V gene lookup returns CDR1 GTSNPN and CDR2 SVGIG (reference sequence). The CDR3 totals 13 residues. Here the CDR3 DNA reads TGTGCCTGGAGTTCGGGAGACGCCAACGAGCAGTACTTC. Translating gives CAWSSGDANEQYF.

The table lists this clone with a count of one. The chain carries TRBV27 and TRBJ2-5; D is uncertain. CDR3 size: 15 residues. V lost 0 bases to trimming and J lost 2 bases, with 10 bases between them. CDR1 is MNHEY, CDR2 SMNVEV, per germline (reference sequence). DNA for the CDR3: TGTGCCAGCAGTTTATCTTTCCTCCGACAAGAGACCCAGTACTTC. Protein sequence: CASSLSFLRQETQYF.

This rearrangement joins TRBV7-6 to TRBJ2-7; 7 bases line up with TRBD1. Germline loops: CDR1 SGHVS, CDR2 FNYEAQ. The CDR3 covers 16 residues. Trimming took 5 bases from V and 6 from J; bases not matched to a gene: 16. The CDR3 region is CASSPIRLGQIGEQYF. The CDR3 DNA sequence: TGTGCCAGCAGCCCCATCAGGTTGGGACAGATAGGCGAGCAGTACTTC.

The chain joins TRBV11-3 to TRBJ1-1; TRBD1 might be the D (6 bases). V lost 5 bases and J 4 bases, leaving 17 bases between the germline ends. CDR3 length: 15 amino acids. The germline V gene encodes CDR1 SGHNT and CDR2 YENEEA. The DNA for the CDR3 is TGTGCCAGCAGCCTAGGGGGAGGCCTGGGCACTGAAGCTTTCTTT. It codes for CASSLGGGLGTEAFF.